The 27 T cell receptor beta chains below were found in one sample sequenced in a study of relationships among human T cell subsets. Semiquantitative ARM-PCR amplified T cell receptor alpha and beta CDR3 regions from mRNA. Tagged nested gene-specific primers were used first, then communal superprimers amplified exponentially. One entry per CDR3 protein, called by TCRdb with MiXCR from the multiplex PCR reads. The sample has 4,000 to 6,000 distinct CDR3 sequences; more than 65% are singletons. Input material: total T cells sorted from blood. All receptors derive from a man aged 40-49 years in good health.

This clonotype was counted only a few times. The chain joins TRBV28 to TRBJ2-7, with 11 positions matching TRBD2. Germline CDR1 MDHEN, CDR2 SYDVKM. The CDR3 contains 13 residues. V was clipped by 5 bases and J by 5 bases; unmatched bases: 2. The CDR3 nucleotides are TGTGCCAGCAGTGGACTAGCGGGCCACGAGCAGTACTTC. This gives the protein CASSGLAGHEQYF. Full variable domain (rest looked up from reference TRBV28 and TRBJ2-7): DVKVTQSSRYLVKRTGEKVFLECVQDMDHENMFWYRQDPGLGLRLIYFSYDVKMKEKGDIPEGYSVSREKKERFSLILESASTNQTSMYLCASSGLAGHEQYFGPGTRLTVT.

The V gene is TRBV11-3, the J gene TRBJ2-2; maybe TRBD2 (5 bases). V was trimmed by 2 bases and J by 5 bases, leaving 6 bases between them. Germline assignment: CDR1 SGHNT and CDR2 YENEEA. This CDR3 comprises 13 residues. The CDR3 sequence: CASSLPGTGELFF. CDR3 nucleotide sequence: TGTGCCAGCAGCTTACCGGGGACCGGGGAGCTGTTTTTT.

This chain connects TRBV10-2 to TRBJ1-1; no definite D call. Trimming pared 7 bases from V and 1 base from J, leaving 10 bases between. Germline V CDR1 and CDR2: WSHSY, SAAADI. This CDR3 is built from 13 residues. In DNA, the CDR3 is TGCGCCAGCATGCCAAATGGGAACACTGAAGCTTTCTTT. Its translation is CASMPNGNTEAFF.

The chain couples TRBV11-2 to TRBJ2-5; 16 bases map to TRBD2. In germline, CDR1 is SGHAT, CDR2 FQNNGV. There are 19 residues in the CDR3. Trimming cost V 5 bases and J 5 bases; bases outside gene matches: 14. CDR3 DNA: TGTGCCAGCAGCCAGACCCGGGGGACTAGCGGGAGGGCCCAGGAGACCCAGTACTTC. Amino acids: CASSQTRGTSGRAQETQYF.

This clonotype was seen just once. V usage is TRBV28 and J usage is TRBJ1-5; 7 nucleotides align to TRBD1. Per germline, CDR1 MDHEN and CDR2 SYDVKM. The CDR3 length is 15 residues. The V gene end was trimmed by 6 bases and the J gene end by 6 bases; junction bases not matched to a gene: 11. CDR3 nucleotide sequence: TGTGCCAGCAGCATCTCTACAGGGGTCAGTCAGCCCCAGCATTTT. Its protein is CASSISTGVSQPQHF.

This rearrangement joins TRBV4-1 to TRBJ2-3; 8 nucleotides line up with TRBD2. Germline CDR1 and CDR2: MGHRA and YSYEKL. The CDR3 extends over 18 amino acids. The junction had 10 bases not matched to a gene; V was cut back by 0 bases and J by 2 bases. CDR3 in DNA: TGCGCCAGCAGCCAAGATCCGGGGGGGGCGGATTTCACAGATACGCAGTATTTT. Amino acids: CASSQDPGGADFTDTQYF.

This chain links TRBV23-1 with TRBJ2-7, with 8 bases matching TRBD2. TRBV23-1 is assigned to the ORF class and has an uncertain function. J lost 0 bases, V lost 11 bases, and 9 bases had no gene match. The CDR3 loop spans 14 amino acids. As DNA, the CDR3 is TGCGCCGCATTGGAGCGGGGGTTCTCCTACGAGCAGTACTTC. It yields the protein CAALERGFSYEQYF.

The chain joins TRBV19 to TRBJ1-1; D perhaps matches TRBD1 (6 bases). V was cut by 4 bases and J by 1 base, with 10 bases left in between. The CDR3 contains 14 residues. The germline gives CDR1 LNHDA, CDR2 SQIVND (reference sequence). The CDR3: CASSTRGRNTEAFF. The CDR3 bases are TGTGCCAGTAGTACCAGGGGCCGGAACACTGAAGCTTTCTTT.

To note about this clonotype: Its ends do not fully match the called genes, so a read error is possible. The chain has TRBV5-1 and TRBJ2-1; maybe TRBD2 (6 bases). CDR1 is SGHRS and CDR2 is YFSETQ in the germline V gene. This CDR3 is 15 amino acids long. The CDR3 sequence is CASNLAGLSYNEQFF. DNA for the CDR3: TGCGCCAGCAACTTGGCGGGATTATCCTACAATGAGCAGTTCTTC.

The chain recombines TRBV6-4 with TRBJ2-1; 9 bases fit TRBD1. The CDR3 has 15 amino acids. The germline V gene encodes CDR1 MRHNA and CDR2 SNTAGT. V trimming: 3 bases; J trimming: 6 bases; junction bases outside the gene matches: 6. Here the CDR3 DNA reads TGTGCCAGCAGTGAACCGGGACAGGGAACCAATGAGCAGTTCTTC. The encoded protein is CASSEPGQGTNEQFF.

The gene calls are TRBV4-1 and TRBJ2-3; 7 bases are a match to TRBD1. CDR1 is MGHRA, CDR2 YSYEKL, per germline. The CDR3 totals 15 residues. The V segment lost 0 bases and the J segment 6 bases; nucleotides outside the gene matches: 6. The CDR3 reads CASSQDPYRGDTQYF. In DNA form, the CDR3 reads TGCGCCAGCAGCCAAGATCCCTACAGGGGCGATACGCAGTATTTT.

The V gene is TRBV28, the J gene TRBJ1-5, with D hard to call. V was clipped by 1 base and J by 13 bases, with 17 bases between them. CDR3 length: 14 residues. The germline gives CDR1 MDHEN, CDR2 SYDVKM. In DNA form, the CDR3 reads TGTGCCAGCAGTTTATCCGGGGTCGGAGTGGCTCAGCATTTT. Encoded protein: CASSLSGVGVAQHF.

This clonotype appeared a few times. The chain is built from TRBV5-6 and TRBJ2-7; D possibly uses TRBD1 or TRBD2 (5 bases each). The V end was cut by 0 bases, the J end by 4 bases, with 17 bases between. The V gene's germline CDR1 is SGHDT and CDR2 YYEEEE. The CDR3 loop spans 16 amino acids. CDR3 residues: CASSLAGRSTSYEQYF. CDR3 in DNA: TGTGCCAGCAGCTTGGCGGGACGGTCCACCTCATACGAGCAGTACTTC.

The chain uses TRBV11-2 and TRBJ2-3; TRBD2 is a possible D gene (6 bases). V lost 5 bases and J 4 bases, leaving 13 bases between the germline ends. Germline V lookup: CDR1 SGHAT, CDR2 FQNNGV. The CDR3 extends over 14 amino acids. For the CDR3, the DNA is TGTGCCAGCAGCGCAACTAGCAGGGCAGATACGCAGTATTTT. Translation gives CASSATSRADTQYF.

This rearrangement joins TRBV20-1 to TRBJ2-1; weak D call: TRBD2 (5 bases). The CDR3 contains 15 residues. Trimming removed 0 bases from V and 3 bases from J, with 12 bases in between. Germline CDR1 is DFQATT and CDR2 is SNEGSKA (reference sequence). The CDR3: CSARDLSGDYNEQFF. CDR3 DNA: TGCAGTGCTAGAGACCTCAGCGGTGACTACAATGAGCAGTTCTTC.

J is TRBJ2-7 and V is TRBV20-1; TRBD2 agrees at 10 bases. The CDR3 covers 13 residues. After removal of 6 bases from V and 3 bases from J, the junction contained 5 bases not matched to a gene. CDR1 DFQATT and CDR2 SNEGSKA come from the germline V gene (reference sequence). As DNA, the CDR3 is TGCAGTGCCCCCGGGACTAGCGACTACGAGCAGTACTTC. Translating it yields CSAPGTSDYEQYF.

The J gene is TRBJ2-4, the V gene TRBV6-1, with 9 bases aligning to TRBD1. Per germline, CDR1 MNHNS and CDR2 SASEGT. The CDR3 is made up of 15 amino acids. Germline trimming cut 4 bases from V and 2 bases from J; bases unmatched to any gene: 3. The CDR3 is CASSGDRATKNIQYF. CDR3 in DNA: TGTGCCAGCAGTGGGGACAGGGCGACCAAAAACATTCAGTACTTC.

Details on this clonotype: An end of the junction differs from the germline gene, which may be a read error. The chain employs TRBV7-9 and TRBJ2-7, with 8 bases fitting TRBD1. CDR1 is SEHNR, CDR2 FQNEAQ, per germline (reference sequence). The CDR3 has 14 residues. The DNA of the CDR3 is TGTGCCAGCAGCTTAGGGACAGGGTCCTACGAGCTGTACTTC. Translation: CASSLGTGSYELYF.

This clonotype appeared a few times. At one boundary the junction diverges from the germline segment, which might be a read error. The chain employs TRBV5-4 and TRBJ2-7; TRBD2 aligns across 12 bases. CDR1 is SGHNT, CDR2 YYREEE, per germline (reference sequence). This CDR3 has 17 amino acids. The chain's CDR3 is CASSATPTSSGGAGQYF. The CDR3 nucleotides are TGCGCCAGCAGCGCCACACCAACTTCTAGCGGGGGGGCTGGGCAGTACTTC.

The rearrangement uses TRBV5-1 and TRBJ1-5; the D gene is possibly TRBD1 (6 bases). The CDR3 runs 15 residues. Germline CDR1 and CDR2: SGHRS and YFSETQ. The germline V and J ends were trimmed by 1 base and 4 bases, with 12 bases remaining between them. CDR3 residues: CASSLYGTPNQPQHF. CDR3 bases: TGCGCCAGCAGCTTGTATGGGACACCTAATCAGCCCCAGCATTTT.

V and J are TRBV28 and TRBJ2-3, with a weak D call TRBD2 (6 bases). Germline CDR1 is MDHEN and CDR2 is SYDVKM. The CDR3 has 16 amino acids. V shed 2 bases and J shed 6 bases, with 18 bases lying between them. The DNA of the CDR3 is TGTGCCAGCAGTTTAACCAGCGGGCGTTCTAGGGATACGCAGTATTTT. Translation: CASSLTSGRSRDTQYF.

This clonotype was detected only a few times. The V gene is TRBV28, the J gene TRBJ1-1; TRBD1 matches at 7 bases. With V trimmed by 1 base and J by 5 bases, 7 bases remained unmatched. The germline CDR1 and CDR2 sequences are MDHEN and SYDVKM. The CDR3 loop spans 15 amino acids. The CDR3 nucleotides are TGTGCCAGCAGTTTATTCCGGACAGGCGGGACTGAAGCTTTCTTT. It specifies CASSLFRTGGTEAFF.

The chain couples TRBV5-4 to TRBJ2-7; TRBD2 aligns across 7 bases. The trim removed 1 base at V and 5 bases at J, leaving 9 bases unmatched. The CDR3 covers 15 residues. Germline lookup yields CDR1 SGHNT and CDR2 YYREEE (reference sequence). The CDR3 region has the DNA TGTGCCAGCAGCTTGTTTGCGGGAGCAACCCACGAGCAGTACTTC. Residues: CASSLFAGATHEQYF.

The V call is TRBV7-3, the J call TRBJ2-5, with D perhaps TRBD1 (6 bases). V dropped 4 bases and J dropped 5 bases, with 17 bases sitting between them. This CDR3 region has 15 residues. Per the germline V gene, CDR1 is SGHTA and CDR2 is FQGTGA. CDR3 region: CASSSGTNMGETQYF. CDR3 bases: TGTGCCAGCAGCTCCGGGACAAACATGGGGGAGACCCAGTACTTC.

This clonotype was counted a single time. The V and J genes are TRBV19 and TRBJ2-1; 8 bases are a match to TRBD2. Germline V gives CDR1 LNHDA, CDR2 SQIVND (reference sequence). After removal of 9 bases from V and 4 bases from J, the junction contained 8 bases not matched to a gene. The length of the CDR3 is 14 residues. For the CDR3, the DNA is TGTGCCAGCGAGCCGGGGGGGCCATACAATGAGCAGTTCTTC. This sequence encodes CASEPGGPYNEQFF.

The chain carries TRBV6-1 and TRBJ1-2; 9 bases are shared with TRBD1. J was trimmed by 5 bases and V by 10 bases; bases with no gene match: 5. This CDR3 comprises 12 residues. CDR1 and CDR2 from the germline V gene are MNHNS and SASEGT. The CDR3 sequence is CAITGGTYGYTF. The CDR3 nucleotides are TGTGCCATTACAGGGGGCACTTATGGCTACACCTTC.

V is TRBV20-1 and J is TRBJ1-1; maybe TRBD1 (6 bases). The CDR3 is made up of 14 amino acids. Per the germline V gene, CDR1 is DFQATT and CDR2 is SNEGSKA (reference sequence). V dropped 5 bases and J dropped 11 bases, with 24 bases sitting between them. CDR3 sequence: CSAPRRDTQWQAFF. The CDR3 nucleotides read TGCAGTGCTCCCCGGCGGGACACGCAATGGCAGGCTTTCTTT.